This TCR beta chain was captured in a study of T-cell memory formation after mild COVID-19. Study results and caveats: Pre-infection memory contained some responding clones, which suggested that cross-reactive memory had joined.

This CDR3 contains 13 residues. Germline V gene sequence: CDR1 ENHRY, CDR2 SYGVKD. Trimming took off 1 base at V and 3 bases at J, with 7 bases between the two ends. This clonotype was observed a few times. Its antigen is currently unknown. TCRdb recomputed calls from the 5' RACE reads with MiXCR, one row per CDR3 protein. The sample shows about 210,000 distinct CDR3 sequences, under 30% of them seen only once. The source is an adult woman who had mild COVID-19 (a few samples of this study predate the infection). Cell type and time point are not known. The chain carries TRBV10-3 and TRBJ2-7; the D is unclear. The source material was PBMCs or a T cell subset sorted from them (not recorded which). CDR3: CAISEWGSYEQYF. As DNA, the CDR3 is TGTGCCATCAGTGAGTGGGGAAGCTACGAGCAGTACTTC.